This T cell receptor beta chain was sequenced during a study of blood T cells in healthy people across ages. CDR3 length: 14 amino acids. The germline gives CDR1 MNHEY, CDR2 SVGAGI. V was pared by 6 bases and J by 5 bases, with 10 bases of the junction left unmatched. PCR was performed a second time for about 7 to 11 cycles using a sample-barcoded 5' primer and a J-beta primer mix. TCRdb fed the 5' RACE reads into MiXCR, producing one record per CDR3 protein. The sample has 650,000 to 700,000 distinct CDR3 sequences, about a third seen once. For this clonotype: It may be a read error: a sequence one base away is much more abundant.

The TCR sequence derives from a woman older than 75 in good health. Sequencing was carried out using blood. This chain connects TRBV6-5 to TRBJ2-7; 7 bases match TRBD2. CDR3 residues: CASSRRGGTHEQYF. DNA for the CDR3: TGTGCCAGCAGCCGCCGGGGAGGGACCCACGAGCAGTACTTC.